The 27 T cell receptor beta chains below were found in one sample sequenced in a study of Ad26.COV2.S vaccination and SARS-CoV-2 variants. Clones were sequenced by immunoSEQ multiplex PCR, and TCRdb holds only the in-frame ones, with some missing. The data show about 100,000 clones, 80% seen once. The starting material was peripheral blood, obtained after recovery from COVID-19. Receptors were obtained from a human donor who had recovered from COVID-19.

This sequence joins TRBV5-1 and TRBJ2-7; 15 nucleotides align to TRBD2. The CDR3 runs to 16 residues. With 3 bases clipped from V and 0 bases from J, the junction kept 1 base outside the gene matches. Germline loops: CDR1 SGHRS, CDR2 YFSETQ. This chain's CDR3 is CASSSGLAGGSYEQYF. CDR3 DNA: TGCGCCAGCAGCTCGGGACTAGCGGGGGGCTCCTACGAGCAGTACTTC.

The chain combines TRBV18 with TRBJ1-1; tentatively, D is TRBD1 (6 bases). Germline-derived CDR1 and CDR2 are KGHSH and LQKENI. Trimming shortened V by 3 bases and J by 4 bases, and 18 bases separated the two germline ends. This CDR3 is 16 amino acids long. The CDR3 protein is CASSPDLSGGATEAFF. The CDR3 bases are TGTGCCAGCTCACCCGACCTCTCTGGGGGGGCCACTGAAGCTTTCTTT.

The chain recombines TRBV30 with TRBJ2-7; 7 bases are a match to TRBD1. Per the germline V gene, CDR1 is GTSNPN and CDR2 is SVGIG (reference sequence). V was clipped by 4 bases and J by 2 bases; unmatched bases: 2. The CDR3 sequence is 12 residues long. The CDR3 reads CAWTTGAYEQYF. The DNA of the CDR3 is TGTGCCTGGACAACAGGGGCCTACGAGCAGTACTTC.

The chain has TRBV29-1 and TRBJ2-1; D might be TRBD1 or TRBD2, each matching 7 bases. Germline V lookup: CDR1 SQVTM, CDR2 ANQGSEA. CDR3 length equals 14 residues. V was shortened by 4 bases and J by 3 bases, with 13 bases between the two germline ends. The CDR3 DNA reads as TGCAGCGTTGGGGAGGGGGCCTTCTACAATGAGCAGTTCTTC. This gives the protein CSVGEGAFYNEQFF.

This clone showed up just once. The chain couples TRBV28 to TRBJ2-1; the match to TRBD1 covers 8 bases. The CDR3 runs to 16 residues. The V gene end was trimmed by 7 bases and the J gene end by 4 bases; junction bases not matched to a gene: 12. Germline values: CDR1 MDHEN, CDR2 SYDVKM. CDR3 in DNA: TGTGCCAGCACCATCCTAGGAACAGGGGGTTACAATGAGCAGTTCTTC. Translating it yields CASTILGTGGYNEQFF.

The V call is TRBV29-1, the J call TRBJ2-1; TRBD2 matches 16 bases. The V and J ends lost 0 bases and 0 bases, in that order; junction bases with no gene match: 5. The germline V gene encodes CDR1 SQVTM and CDR2 ANQGSEA. The CDR3 loop spans 19 amino acids. The CDR3 nucleotides are TGCAGCGTTGAAGATTTAGGGACTAGCGGGGGGGGCTCCTACAATGAGCAGTTCTTC. Its translation: CSVEDLGTSGGGSYNEQFF.

This clone turned up a few times. The rearrangement links TRBV15 to TRBJ2-3; TRBD1 matches 7 bases. V trimming: 8 bases; J trimming: 3 bases; junction bases outside the gene matches: 11. Germline-derived CDR1 and CDR2 are LNHNV and YYDKDF (reference sequence). This CDR3 region has 15 residues. The CDR3 nucleotides read TGTGCCACCGTGGACAGGATCCTGGGGACAGATACGCAGTATTTT. Residues: CATVDRILGTDTQYF. The full variable domain, rest sourced from reference TRBV15 and TRBJ2-3, is DAMVIQNPRYQVTQFGKPVTLSCSQTLNHNVMYWYQQKSSQAPKLLFHYYDKDFNNEADTPDNFQSRRPNTSFCFLDIRSPGLGDTAMYLCATVDRILGTDTQYFGPGTRLTVL.

The chain links TRBV13 to TRBJ1-3; D not certain. V dropped 1 base and J dropped 0 bases, with 10 bases sitting between them. The CDR3 sequence is 16 residues long. CDR1 and CDR2 from the germline V gene are PRHDT and FYEKMQ (reference sequence). The CDR3: CASSLVFGSSGNTIYF. The CDR3 DNA reads TGTGCCAGCAGCTTAGTATTTGGGAGCTCTGGAAACACCATATATTTT.

This clone has only a few counts. V usage is TRBV4-1 and J usage is TRBJ1-1, with 8 bases lining up with TRBD1. The V and J ends lost 3 bases and 4 bases, in that order; junction bases with no gene match: 7. Germline V gene data show CDR1 as MGHRA and CDR2 as YSYEKL. The length of the CDR3 is 15 residues. The DNA of the CDR3 is TGCGCCAGCAGCCAGGCGACAGGGGCCCTCACTGAAGCTTTCTTT. Translated, it gives CASSQATGALTEAFF.

The chain carries TRBV7-2 and TRBJ2-7; D might be TRBD2 (5 bases). CDR1 and CDR2 from the germline V gene are SGHTA and FQGNSA. Trimming shortened V by 4 bases and J by 1 base, and 11 bases separated the two germline ends. This CDR3 comprises 14 residues. CDR3 residues: CASSSTAGSYEQYF. In DNA, the CDR3 is TGTGCCAGCAGCTCGACTGCGGGTTCCTACGAGCAGTACTTC.

This rearrangement joins TRBV9 to TRBJ2-1; D call uncertain. The CDR3 loop spans 14 amino acids. Germline CDR1 reads SGDLS; CDR2 reads YYNGEE. The V and J ends lost 2 bases and 5 bases respectively, with 11 bases between them. CDR3 sequence reads: CASSVGTENNEQFF. The CDR3 DNA sequence: TGTGCCAGCAGCGTCGGAACGGAGAACAATGAGCAGTTCTTC.

This chain links TRBV9 with TRBJ2-1; no clear D gene. V gave up 0 bases and J gave up 2 bases, with 9 bases separating them. The CDR3 consists of 15 residues. Germline CDR1 reads SGDLS; CDR2 reads YYNGEE. The DNA for the CDR3 is TGTGCCAGCAGCGTAGCTCCGTCCCCCTACAATGAGCAGTTCTTC. Translation gives CASSVAPSPYNEQFF.

This chain links TRBV5-4 with TRBJ2-3; D uncertain. CDR1 is SGHNT and CDR2 is YYREEE in the germline V gene (reference sequence). The ends were cut back, 0 bases at V and 5 bases at J, with 1 base in the middle. CDR3 length equals 11 residues. Here the CDR3 reads CASSLEDTQYF. The CDR3, as DNA: TGTGCCAGCAGCTTGGAAGATACGCAGTATTTT.

The rearrangement links TRBV28 to TRBJ2-1; 11 positions match TRBD1. The CDR3 extends over 16 amino acids. Trimming removed 5 bases from V and 5 bases from J; junction bases left unmatched: 8. The germline gives CDR1 MDHEN, CDR2 SYDVKM. CDR3 sequence: CASSANRDRGNNEQFF. For the CDR3, the DNA is TGTGCCAGCAGTGCAAACCGGGACAGGGGGAACAATGAGCAGTTCTTC.

The V and J genes are TRBV30 and TRBJ1-1; a possible D gene is TRBD1 (6 bases). CDR3 length: 14 amino acids. V shed 4 bases and J shed 6 bases, with 18 bases lying between them. Germline assignment: CDR1 GTSNPN and CDR2 SVGIG (reference sequence). CDR3 sequence: CAWIDRRRRPEAFF. In nucleotides, the CDR3 is TGTGCCTGGATTGACAGGCGGAGAAGGCCTGAAGCTTTCTTT.

The chain links TRBV9 to TRBJ1-4; 7 bases map to TRBD1. Trimming removed 4 bases from V and 5 bases from J; junction bases left unmatched: 8. CDR1 SGDLS and CDR2 YYNGEE come from the germline V gene. There are 15 residues in the CDR3. The CDR3, as DNA: TGTGCCAGCAGCCCATCGACAGGGTCGAATGAAAAACTGTTTTTT. Amino acids: CASSPSTGSNEKLFF. The whole variable domain, filled in from reference TRBV9 and TRBJ1-4, reads DSGVTQTPKHLITATGQRVTLRCSPRSGDLSVYWYQQSLDQGLQFLIQYYNGEERAKGNILERFSAQQFPDLHSELNLSSLELGDSALYFCASSPSTGSNEKLFFGSGTQLSVL.

V and J are TRBV27 and TRBJ2-3, with TRBD1 matching over 8 bases. From germline, CDR1 is MNHEY and CDR2 SMNVEV (reference sequence). This CDR3 contains 16 residues. V lost 3 bases to trimming and J lost 2 bases; unmatched junction nucleotides: 7. In DNA form, the CDR3 reads TGTGCCAGCAGTTTGGCAACGGGACAGGCCACAGATACGCAGTATTTT. Translation gives CASSLATGQATDTQYF.

The chain couples TRBV5-1 to TRBJ2-7, with TRBD2 matching 7 bases. The junction had 3 bases not matched to a gene; V was cut back by 3 bases and J by 0 bases. Germline V lookup: CDR1 SGHRS, CDR2 YFSETQ. The CDR3 contains 14 residues. The DNA of the CDR3 is TGCGCCAGCAGCTCTAGCGGTAACTCCTACGAGCAGTACTTC. Translated: CASSSSGNSYEQYF.

The chain links TRBV5-1 to TRBJ1-4; D not resolved. V lost 0 bases, J lost 3 bases, and 6 bases lay in between. Germline assignment: CDR1 SGHRS and CDR2 YFSETQ. This CDR3 is 14 amino acids long. The DNA of the CDR3 is TGCGCCAGCAGCTTGGTGGGTTCTAATGAAAAACTGTTTTTT. Residues: CASSLVGSNEKLFF.

The chain employs TRBV3-1 (or the pseudogene TRBV3-2) and TRBJ1-3; TRBD1 might be the D (5 bases). This CDR3 region has 15 residues. Per germline, CDR1 LGHDT and CDR2 YNNKEL (reference sequence). Trimming stripped 2 bases from V and 0 bases from J, with 8 bases between. Here the CDR3 reads CASSQRDRSGNTIYF. The CDR3 coding sequence is TGTGCCAGCAGCCAAAGGGACCGCTCTGGAAACACCATATATTTT.

The J gene is TRBJ1-1, the V gene TRBV5-1; TRBD1 might be the D (6 bases). Looked up from germline, CDR1 is SGHRS and CDR2 is YFSETQ. The CDR3 is made up of 15 amino acids. Trimming pared 0 bases from V and 4 bases from J, leaving 13 bases between. CDR3 bases: TGCGCCAGCAGCTTGGGATTACAGGGTGTCACTGAAGCTTTCTTT. Its protein product is CASSLGLQGVTEAFF.

The V gene is TRBV10-1, the J gene TRBJ2-1; D could derive from TRBD1 or TRBD2 (6 bases each). V lost 5 bases and J 9 bases, leaving 14 bases between the germline ends. There are 13 residues in the CDR3. In germline, CDR1 is WNHNN, CDR2 SYGVQD (reference sequence). For the CDR3, the DNA is TGCGCCAGCAGTCCAGGAGGGGGAGGTGAGCAGTTCTTC. Its translation is CASSPGGGGEQFF.

This chain uses TRBV5-1 with TRBJ1-4; a weak D match, TRBD1 (6 bases). CDR1 SGHRS and CDR2 YFSETQ come from the germline V gene. Trimming shortened V by 2 bases and J by 8 bases, and 13 bases separated the two germline ends. The CDR3 is 14 amino acids. The CDR3 is CASSLQGYQEKLFF. The CDR3 DNA follows: TGCGCCAGCAGCTTACAGGGTTATCAAGAAAAACTGTTTTTT.

A single count supports this clone. The chain combines TRBV9 with TRBJ2-5; 9 nucleotides line up with TRBD2. After removal of 4 bases from V and 5 bases from J, the junction contained 12 bases not matched to a gene. CDR3 length: 16 amino acids. Germline CDR1 reads SGDLS; CDR2 reads YYNGEE. CDR3 sequence: CASSPDAGGGSETQYF. The CDR3 DNA is TGTGCCAGCAGCCCCGACGCGGGGGGGGGCAGTGAGACCCAGTACTTC.

The CDR3 is CAGNRGQNSPLHF. CDR3 coding DNA: TGTGCCGGGAACAGGGGTCAAAATTCACCCCTCCACTTT. The V and J genes are TRBV30 and TRBJ1-6, with TRBD1 matching over 7 bases. This CDR3 spans 13 amino acids. The junction had 8 bases not matched to a gene; V was cut back by 8 bases and J by 7 bases. Germline V gives CDR1 GTSNPN, CDR2 SVGIG (reference sequence).

V usage is TRBV6-5 and J usage is TRBJ1-1; D not resolved. V shed 2 bases and J shed 3 bases, with 10 bases lying between them. CDR3 size: 14 residues. The V gene's germline CDR1 is MNHEY and CDR2 SVGAGI. DNA for the CDR3: TGTGCCAGCAGTTACACTGTAAGGCACACTGAAGCTTTCTTT. Its translation is CASSYTVRHTEAFF.

This clone was seen only a few times. This chain connects TRBV4-1 to TRBJ2-2; 7 positions match TRBD2. Germline-derived CDR1 and CDR2 are MGHRA and YSYEKL. CDR3 size: 15 residues. V lost 3 bases to trimming and J lost 3 bases; unmatched junction nucleotides: 4. The CDR3 spells CASSHYRGDTGELFF. The DNA of the CDR3 is TGCGCCAGCAGCCATTATCGGGGGGACACCGGGGAGCTGTTTTTT.